Below, one TCR beta chain is given with its context. This sample is drawn from a study of blood T cell repertoires in COVID-19. The wider study: Samples representing acute and convalescent COVID-19 were sourced from the United States, Italy and Spain.

The table came from immunoSEQ multiplex PCR; TCRdb's copy has only in-frame clones and leaves some out. The sample consists of about 130,000 clones, about 91% of them appearing once. The CDR3 is 15 residues long. The receptor comes from a man between 45 and 60 years old with acute or convalescent COVID-19. Sequenced input: peripheral blood. V gene TRBV12-2 combines with J gene TRBJ1-3; TRBD1, as called in the table, went unchecked against the DNA. TRBV12-2 is deemed a pseudogene. CDR3 nucleotides: TGTGCAAGTCGCTTAGGGGCTCCGATAGAACACACCATATATTTT. Its protein product is CASRLGAPIEHTIYF.